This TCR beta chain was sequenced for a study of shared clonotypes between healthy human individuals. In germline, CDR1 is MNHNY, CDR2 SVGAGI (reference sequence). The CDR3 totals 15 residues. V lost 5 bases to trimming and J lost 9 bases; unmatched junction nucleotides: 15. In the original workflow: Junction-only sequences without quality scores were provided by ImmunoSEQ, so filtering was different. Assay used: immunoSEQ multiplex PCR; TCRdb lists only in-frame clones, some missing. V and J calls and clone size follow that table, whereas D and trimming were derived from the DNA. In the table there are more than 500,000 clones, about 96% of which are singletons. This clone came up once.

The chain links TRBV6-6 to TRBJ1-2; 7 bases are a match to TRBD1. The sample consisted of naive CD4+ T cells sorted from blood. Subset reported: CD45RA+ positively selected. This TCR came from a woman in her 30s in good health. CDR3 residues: CASSRETGREQRYTF. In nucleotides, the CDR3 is TGTGCCAGCAGTAGGGAGACAGGGAGGGAGCAGCGCTACACCTTC.